A selection of T cell receptor beta chains follows, all from one sample in a study of OX40 agonist ivuxolimab in advanced cancers. Measured with immunoSEQ multiplex PCR; TCRdb has only the in-frame clones, and not every one. The table has tens of thousands of clones, 89% seen once. The starting material was CD4+ or CD8+ T cells sorted from blood, obtained in a trial of the OX40 agonist ivuxolimab. The receptor source for this set is an adult with an advanced solid tumor such as melanoma, head and neck, liver or kidney cancer. The CDR3 runs from the conserved cysteine through the conserved F or W.

j_call v_call cdr3_aa
TRBJ1-2 TRBV6-5 CASSYSAVNSYGYTF
TRBJ2-1 TRBV4-1 CASSQTLAGNYNEQFF
TRBJ2-7 TRBV11-3 CASSSGASARDEQYF
TRBJ2-1 TRBV10-1 CASSESMSKDEQFF
TRBJ2-2 TRBV29-1 CSVRTGVNTGELFF
TRBJ2-3 TRBV7-9 CASSLAPAGGLPGPDTQYF
TRBJ1-1 TRBV6-5 CASSVTQGVNTEAFF
TRBJ1-2 TRBV13 CASSSTPQAPYGYTF
TRBJ2-1 TRBV7-8 CASRWGGTVEQFF
TRBJ1-3 TRBV7-9 CASSSDFGNTIYF
TRBJ2-5 TRBV7-9 CAPSQFVGYGETQYF
TRBJ1-5 TRBV19 CASSEYRVSSQPQHF
TRBJ1-1 TRBV14 CASSQEVWGRVKSTEAFF
TRBJ2-3 TRBV30 CAWNMYRTSGTGIAGGVHTQYF
TRBJ1-1 TRBV19 CASRDNRVLNTEAFF
TRBJ1-1 TRBV10-3 CAISGDRNTEAFF
TRBJ1-5 TRBV6-5 CASSYQYSNQPQHF
TRBJ2-1 TRBV11-2 CASSLDLQGYNEQFF
TRBJ2-3 TRBV30 CAWSSGATDTQYF
TRBJ1-2 TRBV7-8 CASSLGRANYGYTF
TRBJ2-1 TRBV6-1 CASSEGFSGLSSYNEQFF
TRBJ2-7 TRBV13 CASSLSGGSYEQYF
TRBJ1-3 TRBV5-1 CASSWRGDAAIGNTIYF
TRBJ2-1 TRBV18 CASSPGNSAGTTYNEQFF
TRBJ2-1 TRBV30 CAWSVGGGENEQFF
TRBJ2-7 TRBV15 CATRPLRGGGLAGGIEQYF
TRBJ1-4 TRBV5-4 CASSRFGQGREKLFF
TRBJ2-2 TRBV2 CASSEEFTGELFF
TRBJ2-5 TRBV10-3 CAISENRETQYF
TRBJ1-4 TRBV6-6 CASSYSTGINEKLFF
TRBJ2-5 TRBV5-4 CASSFGGRETQYF
TRBJ2-1 TRBV2 CASSLGTVYNEQFF
TRBJ1-1 TRBV2 CASSERPNTEAFF
TRBJ2-3 TRBV18 CASSPPIQGRVFGTDTQYF
TRBJ2-1 TRBV27 CASSFTRGNEQFF
TRBJ1-5 TRBV6-5 CASSPPGQPQHF
TRBJ1-1 TRBV7-2 CASSWKLGGSGTEAFF
TRBJ1-1 TRBV2 CASNLHTEAFF
TRBJ1-2 TRBV19 CASSPRVSLGWGYTF
TRBJ2-5 TRBV15 CATSRDDLAGEQETQYF
TRBJ1-4 TRBV5-6 CASSTGQGNEKLFF
TRBJ2-5 TRBV7-2 CASSLGAGEETQYF
TRBJ2-1 TRBV7-6 CASSLALLAPYNEQFF
TRBJ2-7 TRBV18 CASSPPSLAGGHEQYF
TRBJ2-5 TRBV18 CASSPPGLRETQYF
TRBJ1-1 TRBV10-3 CAISEQGNTEAFF
TRBJ1-4 TRBV19 CASSTGTGNEKLFF
TRBJ1-1 TRBV29-1 CSVGKRATEAFF
TRBJ2-1 TRBV10-3 CAVTPGTGHNEQFF
TRBJ2-3 TRBV7-9 CASSLAWEDLSFTDTQYF
TRBJ2-3 TRBV12-5 CASGSSGSSNTQYF
TRBJ2-1 TRBV6-6 CASRDGQKEQFF
TRBJ2-1 TRBV4-3 CASSQQGKGEQFF
TRBJ1-5 TRBV10-2 CASSAGHNQPQHF
TRBJ2-1 TRBV7-9 CASSRLAGDDNEQFF
TRBJ1-1 TRBV2 CASSTRRAENTEAFF
TRBJ2-3 TRBV5-4 CASSPRATGAPRTDTQYF